The rows below give T cell receptor beta chains drawn from one sample of a study of human T cells and chemical hapten exposure. TCRdb used MiXCR to reprocess the RACE reads, holding one entry per CDR3 protein. The sample gives about 46,000 distinct CDR3 sequences, over 3.5% of which show up once; roughly 1.6% is in the top ten. Sequenced input: whole blood. Receptors were obtained from a female donor in good health. Some clones in this sample may be carry-over from other donors' samples. Both conserved end residues are part of each CDR3. A D gene is named only where the DNA matches it firmly. Not all rows give a size; the values are once, few, many and, for expanded clones, a class.

NA	TRBJ2-4	many	TRBV12-3/TRBV12-4	CASGARGGARAKNIQYF	TGTGCCAGCGGCGCTAGGGGCGGGGCAAGGGCCAAAAACATTCAGTACTTC
NA	TRBJ1-2	many	TRBV12-3/TRBV12-4	CASSSTAHGYTF	TGTGCCAGCAGCTCCACAGCTCATGGCTACACCTTC
NA	TRBJ2-7	many	TRBV12-3/TRBV12-4	CASSLGRRLGTSSYEQYF	TGTGCCAGCAGTTTAGGGAGAAGACTCGGAACCAGCTCCTACGAGCAGTACTTC
NA	TRBJ1-2	NA	TRBV30	CAWSPVISGYTF	TGTGCCTGGAGTCCTGTGATCAGTGGCTACACCTTC
TRBD1	TRBJ1-6	many	TRBV5-1	CASTMTGSNSPLHF	TGCGCCAGCACCATGACAGGGAGCAATTCACCCCTCCACTTT
NA	TRBJ2-2	many	TRBV5-1	CASSTYTGELFF	TGCGCCAGCAGCACGTACACCGGGGAGCTGTTTTTT
NA	TRBJ1-2	NA	TRBV7-9	CASSLDLVYGYTF	TGTGCCAGCAGCTTAGACTTGGTCTATGGCTACACCTTC
NA	TRBJ2-7	many	TRBV6-5	CASSPGIVQGPQHEQYF	TGTGCCAGCAGCCCAGGGATCGTCCAGGGGCCACAGCACGAGCAGTACTTC
NA	TRBJ2-2	NA	TRBV10-3	CAISHRDLNTGELFF	TGTGCCATCAGTCACCGGGATCTGAACACCGGGGAGCTGTTTTTT
TRBD2	TRBJ2-3	many	TRBV9	CASSASLLAGQSTDTQYF	TGTGCCAGCAGCGCGTCCCTCCTAGCGGGCCAAAGCACAGATACGCAGTATTTT
NA	TRBJ2-3	many	TRBV5-7	CASSLEYPLEAGSPFVTDTQYF	TGTGCCAGCAGCTTGGAGTACCCCCTAGAGGCAGGGTCCCCTTTTGTCACAGATACGCAGTATTTT
TRBD2	TRBJ2-3	many	TRBV29-1	CSVFLAGGPTDTQYF	TGCAGCGTTTTTCTAGCGGGGGGGCCGACAGATACGCAGTATTTT
NA	TRBJ2-7	many	TRBV20-1	CSANRDTVLGEQYF	TGCAGTGCTAACCGGGATACCGTGTTGGGCGAGCAGTACTTC
NA	TRBJ2-7	few	TRBV7-9	CASSFRRDSAYEQYF	TGTGCCAGCAGCTTCCGCCGGGACTCCGCCTACGAGCAGTACTTC
TRBD1	TRBJ1-4	many	TRBV5-1	CASSLDGPGQGGKLFF	TGCGCCAGCAGCTTGGATGGTCCGGGACAGGGAGGAAAACTGTTTTTT
NA	TRBJ1-6	many	TRBV27	CASSYSTNSPLHF	TGTGCCAGCAGTTACTCCACCAATTCACCCCTCCACTTT
TRBD1	TRBJ2-7	many	TRBV6-1	CASRWTGGGDEQYF	TGTGCCAGCAGATGGACAGGTGGAGGCGACGAGCAGTACTTC
NA	TRBJ1-5	many	TRBV27	CASSLGHTRQPQHF	TGTGCCAGCAGTTTAGGACACACGAGGCAGCCCCAGCATTTT
TRBD2	TRBJ2-5	many	TRBV7-2	CASSPGGLQVETQYF	TGTGCCAGCAGCCCGGGGGGACTCCAAGTAGAGACCCAGTACTTC
TRBD1	TRBJ1-6	many	TRBV18	CASSPPFRTGALNSPLHF	TGTGCCAGCTCACCACCGTTTCGAACAGGGGCTTTAAATTCACCCCTCCACTTT
TRBD1	TRBJ1-1	many	TRBV5-1	CASSSTTGGRSTEAFF	TGCGCCAGCAGCTCGACGACAGGGGGTCGGTCCACTGAAGCTTTCTTT
NA	TRBJ1-2	many	TRBV4-3	CASSPTFLNGYTF	TGCGCCAGCAGCCCGACTTTTCTGAATGGCTACACCTTC
TRBD1	TRBJ1-1	many	TRBV12-3/TRBV12-4	CASSRGQGGVDTEAFF	TGTGCCAGCAGCCGTGGACAGGGGGGTGTGGACACTGAAGCTTTCTTT